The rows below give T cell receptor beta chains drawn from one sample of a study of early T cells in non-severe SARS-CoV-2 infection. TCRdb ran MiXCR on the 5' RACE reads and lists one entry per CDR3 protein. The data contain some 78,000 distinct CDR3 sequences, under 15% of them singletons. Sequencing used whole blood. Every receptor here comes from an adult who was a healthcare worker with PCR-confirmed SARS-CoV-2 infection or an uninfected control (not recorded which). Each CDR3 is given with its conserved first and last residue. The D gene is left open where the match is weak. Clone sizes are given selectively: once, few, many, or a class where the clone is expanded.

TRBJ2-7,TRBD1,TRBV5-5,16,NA,TGTGCCAGCAGCGTACGGACAGGGGCACGTCCCTACGAGCAGTACTTC,CASSVRTGARPYEQYF
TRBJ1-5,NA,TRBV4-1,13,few,TGCGCCAGCAGCCATGGTCGGGACCAGCCCCAGCATTTT,CASSHGRDQPQHF
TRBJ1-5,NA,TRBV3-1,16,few,TGTGCCAGCAGCCCAAGCAATAGTTTTGCTGATCAGCCCCAGCATTTT,CASSPSNSFADQPQHF
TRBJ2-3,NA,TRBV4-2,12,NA,TGTGTCAGCAGCCAAGGGGGAGATACGCAGTATTTT,CVSSQGGDTQYF
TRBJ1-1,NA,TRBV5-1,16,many,TGCGCCAGCAGCGGAATGGCGGGGCAGCGGCGCACTGAAGCTTTCTTT,CASSGMAGQRRTEAFF
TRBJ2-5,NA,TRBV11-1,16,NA,TGTGCCAGCAGCCACCGTACGGAGACCCTCGCGGGGACCCAGTACTTC,CASSHRTETLAGTQYF
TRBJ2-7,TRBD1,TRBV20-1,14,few,TGCAGTGCTTACCCCGGACAGGGGATCTACGAGCAGTACTTC,CSAYPGQGIYEQYF
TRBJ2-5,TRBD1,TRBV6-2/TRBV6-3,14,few,TGTGCCAGCGGCGGGACAGGAAGACAAGAGACCCAGTACTTC,CASGGTGRQETQYF
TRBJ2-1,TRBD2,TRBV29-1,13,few,TGCAGCGTTTCTGCGGGGGGGATGGGTGAGCAGTTCTTC,CSVSAGGMGEQFF
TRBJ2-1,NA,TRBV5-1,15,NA,TGCGCCAGCAGCTTTACCCAGAGCTCCTACAATGAGCAGTTCTTC,CASSFTQSSYNEQFF
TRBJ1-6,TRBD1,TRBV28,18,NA,TGTGCCAGCAGTTTGGGACAGGGGAAGGTGGTCTATAATTCACCCCTCCACTTT,CASSLGQGKVVYNSPLHF
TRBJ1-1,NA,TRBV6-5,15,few,TGTGCCAGCAGTTCACCTGTGCCAGGAAGAACTGAAGCTTTCTTT,CASSSPVPGRTEAFF
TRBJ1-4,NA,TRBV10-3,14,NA,TGTGCCATCACCCGAAGGGATACGGGCGAAAAACTGTTTTTT,CAITRRDTGEKLFF
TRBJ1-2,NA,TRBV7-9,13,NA,TGTGCCAGCAGCTTATACAGGGAGGGTGGCTACACCTTC,CASSLYREGGYTF
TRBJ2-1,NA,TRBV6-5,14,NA,TGTGCCAGCAGTTACTCCGGACAGAACAATGAGCAGTTCTTC,CASSYSGQNNEQFF
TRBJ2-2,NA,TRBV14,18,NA,TGTGCCAGCAGCCAAATTAAGGGCTTATCGACGAACACCGGGGAGCTGTTTTTT,CASSQIKGLSTNTGELFF
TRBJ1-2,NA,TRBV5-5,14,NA,TGTGCCAGCAATTCAGGGATAACGAACTATGGCTACACCTTC,CASNSGITNYGYTF
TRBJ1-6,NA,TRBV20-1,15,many,TGCAGTGCTAGAGACAGGGACTCCTATAATTCACCCCTCCACTTT,CSARDRDSYNSPLHF
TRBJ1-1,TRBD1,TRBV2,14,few,TGTGCCAGCAGGGGACAGGGGGCCGGGGCTGAAGCTTTCTTT,CASRGQGAGAEAFF
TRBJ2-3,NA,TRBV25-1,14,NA,TGTGCCAGCAGTGAATCACAGGGTCGAGATACGCAGTATTTT,CASSESQGRDTQYF
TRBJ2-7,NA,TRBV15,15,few,TGTGCCACCAGCAGGGGGGAAATTTTCTCCTACGAGCAGTACTTC,CATSRGEIFSYEQYF
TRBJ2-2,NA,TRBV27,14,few,TGTGCCAGCACCCCGGCCGGGAACACCGGGGAGCTGTTTTTT,CASTPAGNTGELFF
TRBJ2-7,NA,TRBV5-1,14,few,TGCGCCAGCAGCTTGTATAGGGGGAACGACGAGCAGTACTTC,CASSLYRGNDEQYF
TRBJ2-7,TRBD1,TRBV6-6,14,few,TGTGCCAGCAGTGCCGGGACAGTGGTCGGCGAGCAGTACTTC,CASSAGTVVGEQYF
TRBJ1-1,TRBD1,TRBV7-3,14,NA,TGTGCCAGCAGCCGGACAGGGTTAGGCACTGAAGCTTTCTTT,CASSRTGLGTEAFF
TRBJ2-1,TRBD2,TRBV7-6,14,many,TGTGCCAGCAGCCCAGGGACTAGCGGGGGCCGACCGCTCTTC,CASSPGTSGGRPLF
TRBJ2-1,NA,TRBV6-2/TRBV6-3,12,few,TGTGCCAGCAGACCCCGGTCGAATGAGCAGTTCTTC,CASRPRSNEQFF
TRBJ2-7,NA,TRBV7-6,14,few,TGTGCCAGCAGTCAAGACGGACCCTACTACGAGCAGTACTTC,CASSQDGPYYEQYF
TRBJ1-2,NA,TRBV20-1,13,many,TGCAGTGCTAGAGACGGCACTTCTTATGGCTACACCTTC,CSARDGTSYGYTF
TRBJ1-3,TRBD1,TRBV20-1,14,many,TGCAGTGCTTCGGCGGGACAGGGGGGAAACACCATATATTTT,CSASAGQGGNTIYF
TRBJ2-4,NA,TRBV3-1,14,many,TGTGCCAGCAGCCAAGTACAGGGAGGGGGCATTCAGTACTTC,CASSQVQGGGIQYF
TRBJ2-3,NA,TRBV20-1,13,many,TGCAGTGCTAGGGCGTTCGGGAAAGATACGCAGTATTTT,CSARAFGKDTQYF
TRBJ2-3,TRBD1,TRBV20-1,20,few,TGCAGTGCTAGTAGTCTCCGTAAAACCTCAGGGGGTGCGCAGAGAGATACGCAGTATTTT,CSASSLRKTSGGAQRDTQYF
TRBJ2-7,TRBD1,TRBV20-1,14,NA,TGCAGTGCTACCACCGGGACAGCTTCCTACGAGCAGTACTTC,CSATTGTASYEQYF
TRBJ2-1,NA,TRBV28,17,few,TGTGCCAGCAGCCTGGCGCCGGACTCGAGCTCCTACAATGAGCAGTTCTTC,CASSLAPDSSSYNEQFF
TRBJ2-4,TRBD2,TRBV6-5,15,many,TGTGCCAGCAGTTACTCGGGGGGGTCTAAAAACATTCAGTACTTC,CASSYSGGSKNIQYF
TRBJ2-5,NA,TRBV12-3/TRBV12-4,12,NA,TGTGCCAGCAGACGTCCCCAAGAGACCCAGTACTTC,CASRRPQETQYF
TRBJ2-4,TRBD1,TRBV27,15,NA,TGTGCCAGCAGTTTATATGGACAGGGACGAAACATTCAGTACTTC,CASSLYGQGRNIQYF
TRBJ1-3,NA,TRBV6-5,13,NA,TGTGCCAGCAGTGAAACAGTCGGAAACACCATATATTTT,CASSETVGNTIYF
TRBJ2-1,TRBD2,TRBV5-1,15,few,TGCGCCAGCAGCGTGCTAGCGGACTCCTACAATGAGCAGTTCTTC,CASSVLADSYNEQFF
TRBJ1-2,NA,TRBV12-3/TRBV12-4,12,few,TGTGCCAGCACCGATACACCGGCGGGCTACACCTTC,CASTDTPAGYTF
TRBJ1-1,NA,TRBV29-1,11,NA,TGCAGCGTTGAGCCAGGGGCCATGGCTTTCTTT,CSVEPGAMAFF